Given below is one T cell receptor (beta chain) in context. Antigen specificity is unknown. One tube held mixed TRB-A and TRB-B primer pools for touch-down PCR. From its re-call of the multiplex PCR reads, TCRdb lists each CDR3 protein once, without DNA. The sample holds a few thousand distinct CDR3 sequences. The source of the sample is a study of T cell clusters in autoimmune cytopenias. Study-level information: The median distinct TRB clonotype count was a few thousand per sample, from a median around 50,000 reads.

Points from the study as a whole: Physiological T cell clusters of healthy donors were apparently absent in primary autoimmune cytopenia patients. TRB repertoire shifts in secondary cytopenia and chronic lymphocytic leukemia mostly reflected lymphoma, not autoimmunity.

Some 38,000 genome equivalents of blood DNA were amplified for TRB. CDR3 length equals 16 residues. Germline assignment: CDR1 SGHRS and CDR2 YFSETQ. This sequence was found in a human donor with an autoimmune cytopenia or autoimmune hepatitis (not recorded which). Input material: peripheral blood. The chain employs TRBV5-1 and TRBJ2-2; TCRdb selects TRBD2, and the lack of DNA leaves this call unchecked. CDR3 residues: CASSLSGGPTTGELFF. The complete variable domain, with remaining parts taken from reference TRBV5-1 and TRBJ2-2, reads KAGVTQTPRYLIKTRGQQVTLSCSPISGHRSVSWYQQTPGQGLQFLFEYFSETQRNKGNFPGRFSGRQFSNSRSEMNVSTLELGDSALYLCASSLSGGPTTGELFFGEGSRLTVL.